This T cell receptor delta chain appears in the sequencing data of a study of gamma-delta T cells after stem cell transplantation. This clone was seen more than once but under ten times. TCRdb ran CATT on the RT-PCR reads. The profile shows some 1,800 delta-chain clones, roughly 2% of them singletons. V was shortened by 1 base and J by 1 base, with 9 bases between the two germline ends. CDR1 and CDR2 from the germline V gene are GEAIGNYY and EKD. The CDR3 length is 14 residues. V usage is TRDV2 and J usage is TRDJ1; D is ambiguous. Sequenced: gamma-delta T cells. This TCR was sampled from a human donor. It is not recorded whose cells these are; they may come from a transplant donor. This chain's CDR3 is CACDTLESTDKLIF. CDR3 nucleotide sequence: TGTGCCTGTGACACACTTGAGAGCACCGATAAACTCATCTTT.